This is a list of T cell receptor beta chains from one sample in a study of post-analysis software for immune sequencing data. One entry per CDR3 protein results from TCRdb running MiXCR on the PCR reads. The table lists some 700,000 distinct CDR3 sequences, approximately 60% of them singletons. The sequenced sample was blood. The source of these receptors is a girl aged 2-10 years with multiple sclerosis. Both conserved end residues are part of each CDR3. A D gene is named only where the DNA matches it firmly. Rows may omit the clone size; those that give it use once, few, many or a size class.

>TRBV29-1|TRBJ2-7|few|.
CSVVGDEQYF
TGCAGCGTTGTGGGGGACGAGCAGTACTTC
>TRBV4-3|TRBJ2-1|few|.
CASSQDRGRDSYNEQFF
TGCGCCAGCAGCCAAGACAGGGGCAGGGACTCCTACAATGAGCAGTTCTTC
>TRBV5-1|TRBJ2-7|few|TRBD2
CASSLVASGRGGYEQYF
TGCGCCAGCAGCTTGGTTGCTAGCGGGAGAGGGGGCTACGAGCAGTACTTC
>TRBV7-8|TRBJ1-1|.|.
CASSLGYGPEAFF
TGTGCCAGCAGCTTAGGATACGGTCCTGAAGCTTTCTTT
>TRBV20-1|TRBJ2-3|.|.
CSASLVGATDTQYF
TGCAGTGCTAGTTTGGTGGGGGCCACAGATACGCAGTATTTT
>TRBV27|TRBJ2-3|.|.
CASSSHRGGPSTDTQYF
TGTGCCAGCAGTTCCCATAGGGGGGGGCCTTCCACAGATACGCAGTATTTT
>TRBV20-1|TRBJ2-1|.|TRBD2
CSARTSGRGDEQFF
TGCAGTGCTAGAACGAGCGGGAGGGGTGATGAGCAGTTCTTC
>TRBV6-2/TRBV6-3|TRBJ2-5|.|.
CASSYKGGGWETQYF
TGTGCCAGCAGTTACAAAGGCGGCGGTTGGGAGACCCAGTACTTC
>TRBV29-1|TRBJ2-3|few|.
CSVEDRHITDTQYF
TGCAGCGTTGAAGATCGACATATCACAGATACGCAGTATTTT
>TRBV5-1|TRBJ2-1|few|TRBD2
CASSLTAGGRNEQFF
TGCGCCAGCAGCCTCACAGCGGGGGGCCGTAATGAGCAGTTCTTC
>TRBV6-5|TRBJ2-7|few|.
CASSYSVSGPRSYEQYF
TGTGCCAGCAGTTACTCGGTGTCGGGCCCAAGGTCCTACGAGCAGTACTTC
>TRBV7-9|TRBJ2-2|.|.
CASSTKDPGELFF
TGTGCCAGCAGCACAAAGGACCCCGGGGAGCTGTTTTTT
>TRBV12-3/TRBV12-4|TRBJ2-7|.|.
CASSPDTRYEQYF
TGTGCCAGCAGCCCCGACACGCGCTACGAGCAGTACTTC
>TRBV10-3|TRBJ1-2|.|.
CAIGTSNYGYTF
TGTGCCATCGGGACTTCTAACTATGGCTACACCTTC
>TRBV7-9|TRBJ2-1|.|TRBD1
CASSLAGQGWDEQFF
TGTGCCAGCAGCTTAGCCGGACAGGGGTGGGATGAGCAGTTCTTC
>TRBV7-3|TRBJ2-1|.|.
CASSLTGPNNEQFF
TGTGCCAGCAGCTTAACGGGTCCCAACAATGAGCAGTTCTTC
>TRBV6-6|TRBJ2-3|once|.
CASSYPRQANTDTQYF
TGTGCCAGCAGTTACCCCCGACAGGCCAACACAGATACGCAGTATTTT
>TRBV28|TRBJ2-7|.|.
CASSRAGDPSYEQYF
TGTGCCAGCAGCCGCGCCGGGGATCCAAGCTACGAGCAGTACTTC
>TRBV12-3/TRBV12-4|TRBJ1-1|.|TRBD1
CASSHRGPEAFF
TGTGCCAGCAGCCATAGGGGGCCTGAAGCTTTCTTT
>TRBV7-9|TRBJ2-3|.|.
CASSLEAGADTQYF
TGTGCCAGCAGCTTAGAGGCAGGGGCAGATACGCAGTATTTT
>TRBV5-1|TRBJ1-2|.|.
CASSVVGPNYGYTF
TGCGCCAGCAGTGTCGTAGGGCCTAACTATGGCTACACCTTC
>TRBV7-2|TRBJ1-1|.|.
CASSLNRVEMNTEAFF
TGTGCCAGCAGCTTAAACAGGGTCGAAATGAACACTGAAGCTTTCTTT
>TRBV13|TRBJ2-3|few|TRBD1
CASSTYRGHSDTQYF
TGTGCCAGCAGCACCTACAGGGGGCACTCAGATACGCAGTATTTT
>TRBV20-1|TRBJ2-7|.|.
CSARVWREHSYEQYF
TGCAGTGCTAGGGTCTGGCGGGAACACTCCTACGAGCAGTACTTC
>TRBV5-1|TRBJ1-2|few|.
CASSERDSSNYGYTF
TGCGCCAGCAGCGAAAGGGACTCCTCTAACTATGGCTACACCTTC
>TRBV10-2|TRBJ1-4|.|.
CASSELETSGEKLFF
TGCGCCAGCAGTGAATTGGAGACCAGTGGGGAAAAACTGTTTTTT
>TRBV24-1|TRBJ2-3|.|TRBD1
CATSASDRATDTQYF
TGTGCCACCAGTGCTTCGGACAGGGCCACAGATACGCAGTATTTT
>TRBV3-1|TRBJ2-5|.|.
CASSQDPGNQETQYF
TGTGCCAGCAGCCAAGATCCCGGCAACCAAGAGACCCAGTACTTC